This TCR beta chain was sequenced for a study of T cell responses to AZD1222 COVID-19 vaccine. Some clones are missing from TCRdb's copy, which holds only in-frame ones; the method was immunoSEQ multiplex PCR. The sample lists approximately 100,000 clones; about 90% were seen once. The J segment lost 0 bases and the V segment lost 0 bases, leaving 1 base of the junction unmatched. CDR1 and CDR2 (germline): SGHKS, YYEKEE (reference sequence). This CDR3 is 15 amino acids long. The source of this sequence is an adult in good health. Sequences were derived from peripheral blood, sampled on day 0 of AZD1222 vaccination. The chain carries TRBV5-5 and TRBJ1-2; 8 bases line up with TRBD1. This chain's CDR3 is CASSLEQGANYGYTF. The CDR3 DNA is TGTGCCAGCAGCTTGGAACAGGGGGCTAACTATGGCTACACCTTC.